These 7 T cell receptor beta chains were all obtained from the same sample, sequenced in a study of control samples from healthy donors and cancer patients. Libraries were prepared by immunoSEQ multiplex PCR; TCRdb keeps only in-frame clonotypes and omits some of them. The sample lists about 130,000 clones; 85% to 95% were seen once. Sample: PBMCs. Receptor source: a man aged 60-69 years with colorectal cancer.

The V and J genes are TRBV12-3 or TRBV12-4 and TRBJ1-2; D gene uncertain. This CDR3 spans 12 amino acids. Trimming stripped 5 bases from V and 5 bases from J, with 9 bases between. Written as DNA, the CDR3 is TGTGCCAGCAGTCAAGGGCGGTATGGCTACACCTTC. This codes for CASSQGRYGYTF.

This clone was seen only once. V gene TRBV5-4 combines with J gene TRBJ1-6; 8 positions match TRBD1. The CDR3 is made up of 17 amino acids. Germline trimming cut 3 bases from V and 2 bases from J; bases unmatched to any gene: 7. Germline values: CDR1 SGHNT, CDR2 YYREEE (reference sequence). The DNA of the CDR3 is TGTGCCAGCAGCTCTCAGGGGGCCCAAGCCTATAATTCACCCCTCCACTTT. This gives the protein CASSSQGAQAYNSPLHF. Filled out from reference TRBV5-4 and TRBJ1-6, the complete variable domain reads ETGVTQSPTHLIKTRGQQVTLRCSSQSGHNTVSWYQQALGQGPQFIFQYYREEENGRGNFPPRFSGLQFPNYSSELNVNALELDDSALYLCASSSQGAQAYNSPLHFGNGTRLTVT.

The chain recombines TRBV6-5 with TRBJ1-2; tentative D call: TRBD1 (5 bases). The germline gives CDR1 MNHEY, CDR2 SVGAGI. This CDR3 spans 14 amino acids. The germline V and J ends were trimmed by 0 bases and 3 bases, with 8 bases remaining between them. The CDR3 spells CASSYSGEDYGYTF. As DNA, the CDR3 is TGTGCCAGCAGTTACTCAGGGGAAGACTATGGCTACACCTTC.

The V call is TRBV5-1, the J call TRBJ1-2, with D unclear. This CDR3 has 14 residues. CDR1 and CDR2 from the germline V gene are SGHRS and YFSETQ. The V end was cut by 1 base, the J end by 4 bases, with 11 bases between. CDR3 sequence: CASSLREEGYGYTF. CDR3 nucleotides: TGCGCCAGCAGCTTGAGGGAAGAGGGCTATGGCTACACCTTC.

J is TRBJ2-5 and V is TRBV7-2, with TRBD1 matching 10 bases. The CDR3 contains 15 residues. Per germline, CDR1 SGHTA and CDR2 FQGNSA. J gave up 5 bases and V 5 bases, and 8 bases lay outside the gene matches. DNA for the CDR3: TGTGCCAGCAGCCCCCAGACAGGGGGCGGGGAGACCCAGTACTTC. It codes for CASSPQTGGGETQYF.

CDR3 bases: TGTGCCAGCAGCCAAGATCTGGGATTTTCGGATACGCAGTATTTT. This translates into CASSQDLGFSDTQYF. The rearrangement uses TRBV4-2 and TRBJ2-3; no firm D call. CDR3 length: 15 residues. The V end lost 0 bases, the J end lost 6 bases, and 13 bases lay between the germline ends. CDR1 is LGHNA, CDR2 YNFKEQ, per germline.

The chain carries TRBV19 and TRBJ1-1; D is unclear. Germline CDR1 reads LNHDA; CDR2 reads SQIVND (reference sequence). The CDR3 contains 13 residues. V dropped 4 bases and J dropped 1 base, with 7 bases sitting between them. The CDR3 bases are TGTGCCAGTAGTACTTCAAGGAACACTGAAGCTTTCTTT. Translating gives CASSTSRNTEAFF.